This TCR beta chain is drawn from a study of blood T cells in healthy people across ages. Findings and limits, study-wide: Per million T cells, TCR beta diversity dropped roughly linearly as age increased.

Primed by a sample-barcoded 5' primer and a J-beta primer mix, a second PCR proceeded for 7 to 11 cycles. Each sample provided no less than 2.5 million CDR3-containing paired-end reads. Each CDR3 protein gets one entry after TCRdb re-called the 5' RACE reads with MiXCR. Seen here are hundreds of thousands of distinct CDR3 sequences, roughly 64% observed once, and the top ten hold 22%. Germline CDR1 and CDR2: SQVTM and ANQGSEA. This CDR3 is built from 16 residues. The V segment lost 7 bases and the J segment 6 bases; nucleotides outside the gene matches: 18. This clonotype occurred many times. Its antigen is unknown.

The TCR comes from a young man in good health. This sequence joins TRBV29-1 and TRBJ2-1; TRBD2 matches 7 bases. What was sequenced was blood. CDR3 in DNA: TGCAGCGCCCGGGGTTGGGTTGCGGGAGAGGTCAATGAGCAGTTCTTC. Translated, it gives CSARGWVAGEVNEQFF.